Listed below are T cell receptor beta chains from one sample, sequenced in a study of blood T cell repertoires in COVID-19. Assay used: immunoSEQ multiplex PCR; TCRdb lists only in-frame clones, some missing. The table has around 190,000 clones, roughly 84% seen once. Sequencing input: peripheral blood. All receptors derive from a man aged 50 to 59 with COVID-19, enrolled during active disease. The CDR3 runs from the conserved cysteine through the conserved F or W. A D gene is named only where the DNA matches it firmly. Clone size is stated in some rows and not others, as once, few, many or a class when expanded.

abundance	v_gene	d_gene	j_gene	CDR3nt	CDR3aa
.	TRBV30	TRBD1	TRBJ2-1	TGTGCCTGGAATTCAGGACAGGCAAGCTCCTACAATGAGCAGTTCTTC	CAWNSGQASSYNEQFF
.	TRBV7-7	TRBD1	TRBJ2-7	TGTGCTAGCGCTAGGGCAGGGGGCTACGAGCAGTACTTC	CASARAGGYEQYF
.	TRBV5-1	TRBD1	TRBJ1-1	TGCGCCAGCAGCAACGGACAGGCGAACACTGAAGCTTTCTTT	CASSNGQANTEAFF
.	TRBV4-2	TRBD2	TRBJ2-6	TGTGCCAGCAGCGAGGCGGGGGGCCGGATCTCTGGGGCCAACGTCCTGACTTTC	CASSEAGGRISGANVLTF
.	TRBV5-6	TRBD2	TRBJ2-7	TGTGCCAGCAGCGTCAGGACTAGCGGGGAGTGGGCCTACGAGCAGTACTTC	CASSVRTSGEWAYEQYF
.	TRBV5-4	.	TRBJ1-1	TGTGCCAGCAGCATGAGTGGGAGGAACACTGAAGCTTTCTTT	CASSMSGRNTEAFF
.	TRBV3-1/TRBV3-2	TRBD1	TRBJ1-2	TGTGCCAGCAGCCAAGGGACAGGGGAGGCCTATGGCTACACCTTC	CASSQGTGEAYGYTF
.	TRBV2	TRBD2	TRBJ2-3	TGTGCCAGCAGTAGATGGACTAGCGGGAGGGGTACAGATACGCAGTATTTT	CASSRWTSGRGTDTQYF
.	TRBV7-3	.	TRBJ2-1	TGTGCCAGCAGCTTCGGCGGGGGCGCGGGCAATGAGCAGTTCTTC	CASSFGGGAGNEQFF
.	TRBV7-6	TRBD2	TRBJ2-3	TGTGCCAGCAGCTTGCGGGCGCGCGGGACTAGCGGGAGGGCCGGTACGCAGTATTTT	CASSLRARGTSGRAGTQYF
.	TRBV11-2	.	TRBJ2-7	TGTGCCAGCAGCCTCTTGGGCAGCTCCTACGAGCAGTACTTC	CASSLLGSSYEQYF
.	TRBV12-3/TRBV12-4	TRBD1	TRBJ2-7	TGTGCCAGCAGTTCGGGGACAGGCCAGCAGTACTTC	CASSSGTGQQYF
.	TRBV5-1	.	TRBJ2-6	TGCGCCAGCAGCCATGGGCCTGGGGCCAACGTCCTGACTTTC	CASSHGPGANVLTF
.	TRBV2	TRBD2	TRBJ2-1	TGTGCCAGCACAGACAGACTAGCGGGAGGGCCTGGTGAGCAGTTCTTC	CASTDRLAGGPGEQFF
.	TRBV12-5	.	TRBJ2-1	TGTGCTAGTGGTTTGGGGACGGGGGGCGCTTCCAATGAGCAGTTCTTC	CASGLGTGGASNEQFF
.	TRBV10-3	.	TRBJ2-7	TGTGCCATCAGTGAGTCGGGTGGGACGGGGGACTACGAGCAGTACTTC	CAISESGGTGDYEQYF
few	TRBV5-1	.	TRBJ1-1	TGCGCCAGCAGCTTGGCCGGGTCGATGAACACTGAAGCTTTCTTT	CASSLAGSMNTEAFF
.	TRBV7-2	.	TRBJ1-3	TGTGCCAGCAGCCCAACGACGGCTGGGCCCAGCTCTGGAAACACCATATATTTT	CASSPTTAGPSSGNTIYF
.	TRBV6-5	.	TRBJ1-5	TGTGCCAGCAGTCCTTTTAGCAATCAGCCCCAGCATTTT	CASSPFSNQPQHF
many	TRBV18	.	TRBJ1-6	TGTGCCAGCTCACCCACAGGGAGTAGCTCCTATAATTCACCCCTCCACTTT	CASSPTGSSSYNSPLHF
.	TRBV7-9	TRBD1	TRBJ1-1	TGTGCCAGCAGCTCCTTTACCGGGACAGAAGAAGCTTTCTTT	CASSSFTGTEEAFF
.	TRBV29-1	TRBD1	TRBJ1-1	TGCAGCATCGGACAGGTGGGGGTCGGGCCCTCCGCCGCTTTCTTT	CSIGQVGVGPSAAFF
.	TRBV3-1/TRBV3-2	.	TRBJ2-7	TGTGCCAGCAGCCAGGACTATTTCTACGAGCAGTACTTC	CASSQDYFYEQYF
few	TRBV5-8	.	TRBJ1-5	TGTGCCAGCAGCTTGACGGGGAATAATCAGCCCCAGCATTTT	CASSLTGNNQPQHF
.	TRBV5-1	.	TRBJ2-3	TGCGCCAGCAGCTTGGTGAGCGTGGTCACAGATACGCAGTATTTT	CASSLVSVVTDTQYF
.	TRBV6-2/TRBV6-3	.	TRBJ1-6	TGTGCCAGCAGTTACGAGAGGACATCGCTTCCCTATAATTCACCCCTCCACTTT	CASSYERTSLPYNSPLHF
once	TRBV7-7	TRBD2	TRBJ2-5	TGTGCCAGCAGCTTAGGGTCGGGGGGGGAGACCCAGTACTTC	CASSLGSGGETQYF
.	TRBV5-5	.	TRBJ1-1	TGTGCCAGCAGCTTGGGTCTCACTGAAGCTTTCTTT	CASSLGLTEAFF
.	TRBV27	TRBD2	TRBJ2-7	TGTGCCAGCAGTTTTGCGGGAGGGTACGAGCAGTACTTC	CASSFAGGYEQYF
.	TRBV7-9	TRBD2	TRBJ2-1	TGTGCCAGCAGCTTAAGGCACAGCGGGGGTTACAATGAGCAGTTCTTC	CASSLRHSGGYNEQFF
few	TRBV6-5	TRBD1	TRBJ1-2	TGTGCCAGCAGCTTATCCGGGACAGGGAATGGCTACACCTTC	CASSLSGTGNGYTF
.	TRBV28	.	TRBJ2-7	TGTGCCAGCAGTTTACGGGTTGGCGAGCAGTACTTC	CASSLRVGEQYF
.	TRBV27	.	TRBJ1-3	TGTGCCAGCAAGCCGGGACAACTTATTGGAAACACCATATATTTT	CASKPGQLIGNTIYF
.	TRBV28	TRBD1	TRBJ2-5	TGTGCCAGCAAATTGACAGGGGGAAGGGAGACCCAGTACTTC	CASKLTGGRETQYF
.	TRBV2	.	TRBJ1-3	TGTGCCAGCAGTGAAAAAGTTCTCAGCATATATTTT	CASSEKVLSIYF
.	TRBV2	.	TRBJ2-3	TGTGCCAGCAGGCCTACCTTAATTTTCACAGATACGCAGTATTTT	CASRPTLIFTDTQYF
.	TRBV7-8	.	TRBJ1-5	TGTGCCAGCAGCCCCCGGACAGTAAATCAGCCCCAGCATTTT	CASSPRTVNQPQHF
.	TRBV30	TRBD1	TRBJ1-2	TGTGCCTGGGCGACAGGGGGCGGTGGCTACACCTTC	CAWATGGGGYTF
.	TRBV10-3	TRBD1	TRBJ2-3	TGTGCCATCAGACTAGGACAGGGAAGCACAGATACGCAGTATTTT	CAIRLGQGSTDTQYF
.	TRBV19	TRBD1	TRBJ1-5	TGTGCCAGTAGTTTCCCAGGGGGCTCTCAGCCCCAGCATTTT	CASSFPGGSQPQHF
once	TRBV7-3	.	TRBJ2-5	TGTGCCAGCAGCCGGGACTCCGAAGAGACCCAGTACTTC	CASSRDSEETQYF
.	TRBV2	TRBD2	TRBJ2-1	TGTGCCAGCAGTGGGACTAGCGGGAGATCTGAGCAGTTCTTC	CASSGTSGRSEQFF
.	TRBV29-1	TRBD1	TRBJ1-2	TGCAGCGCGGAGATGACAGGGAGTACCTCTAACTATGGCTACACCTTC	CSAEMTGSTSNYGYTF
.	TRBV19	TRBD1	TRBJ1-5	TGTGCCAGTAGTTCGACCGGGACAGGCAGTCAGCCCCAGCATTTT	CASSSTGTGSQPQHF
.	TRBV19	TRBD2	TRBJ2-1	TGTGCCAGTAGTATAGGGAGCGGGAGCCCCTACAATGAGCAGTTCTTC	CASSIGSGSPYNEQFF
few	TRBV6-4	.	TRBJ2-3	TGTGCCAGCAGTGACTCTTCTAGAGACACAGATACGCAGTATTTT	CASSDSSRDTDTQYF
.	TRBV27	.	TRBJ1-3	TGTGCCGGGGGACTTCAGCCCGGAACGAACTCTGGAAACACCATATATTTT	CAGGLQPGTNSGNTIYF